These 8 T cell receptor beta chains were all obtained from the same sample, sequenced in a study of blood T cells in healthy people across ages. Alongside a J-beta primer mix, a sample-barcoded 5' primer served in a second PCR lasting about 6 to 11 cycles. TCRdb used MiXCR to reprocess the 5' RACE reads, holding one entry per CDR3 protein. Found here are 650,000 to 900,000 distinct CDR3 sequences, about 59% of them singletons; the top ten hold 25% to 35%. Source material: blood. The source of these receptors is a man aged 25 to 45 in good health.

This clonotype was seen more than once but under ten times. The J gene is TRBJ2-5, the V gene TRBV4-1; D remains unclear. Germline V lookup: CDR1 MGHRA, CDR2 YSYEKL. The CDR3 has 18 amino acids. The V end was cut by 0 bases, the J end by 0 bases, with 17 bases between. CDR3 coding DNA: TGCGCCAGCAGCCAAGAGAGGCCCGAGGTGCGGTACCAAGAGACCCAGTACTTC. Translation: CASSQERPEVRYQETQYF.

The J gene is TRBJ2-7, the V gene TRBV27; the match to TRBD1 covers 8 bases. CDR1 and CDR2 from the germline V gene are MNHEY and SMNVEV (reference sequence). V shed 8 bases, J shed 3 bases, and the junction held 6 bases outside the gene matches. CDR3 size: 13 residues. The CDR3 loop is CASVETGDYEQYF. The DNA for the CDR3 is TGTGCCAGCGTCGAGACAGGGGACTACGAGCAGTACTTC.

This clonotype was observed a handful of times. The chain recombines TRBV6-1 with TRBJ2-3; no definite D call. V was cut by 3 bases and J by 6 bases, with 4 bases left in between. In germline, CDR1 is MNHNS, CDR2 SASEGT. The length of the CDR3 is 11 residues. CDR3 sequence (DNA): TGTGCCAGCAGTGACCGGGATACGCAGTATTTT. It yields the protein CASSDRDTQYF.

The chain joins TRBV15 to TRBJ2-1, with 7 bases matching TRBD2. The CDR3 consists of 17 residues. V was pared by 0 bases and J by 0 bases, with 5 bases of the junction left unmatched. CDR1 is LNHNV, CDR2 YYDKDF, per germline (reference sequence). The CDR3 coding sequence is TGTGCCACCAGCAGAGAGGTAGCGGGCGGCTCCTACAATGAGCAGTTCTTC. The encoded protein is CATSREVAGGSYNEQFF.

This clonotype was found a few times. The chain combines TRBV2 with TRBJ2-1; the D gene is possibly TRBD2 (5 bases). Between the trimmed V and J ends, which lost 5 bases and 2 bases, there was a span of 10 bases. In germline, CDR1 is SNHLY, CDR2 FYNNEI. This CDR3 is built from 14 residues. CDR3 nucleotides: TGTGCCAGCAGTTGGGAGCCGACCTACAATGAGCAGTTCTTC. Translating gives CASSWEPTYNEQFF.

V usage is TRBV2 and J usage is TRBJ2-3; no firm D call. From germline, CDR1 is SNHLY and CDR2 FYNNEI. This CDR3 contains 10 residues. V was shortened by 5 bases and J by 5 bases, with 2 bases between the two germline ends. The CDR3 coding sequence is TGTGCCAGCAGTATAGATACGCAGTATTTT. It codes for CASSIDTQYF.

The chain uses TRBV27 and TRBJ1-5, with D hard to call. This CDR3 has 13 residues. Trimming took 4 bases from V and 2 from J, leaving 6 bases between them. Germline V gene lookup returns CDR1 MNHEY and CDR2 SMNVEV (reference sequence). In DNA form, the CDR3 reads TGTGCCAGCAGTTATTGGGGCAATCAGCCCCAGCATTTT. This sequence encodes CASSYWGNQPQHF.

This sequence joins TRBV7-3 and TRBJ1-4; 7 nucleotides align to TRBD1. J gave up 0 bases and V 4 bases, and 8 bases lay outside the gene matches. Germline CDR1 and CDR2: SGHTA and FQGTGA. The CDR3 sequence is 17 residues long. This chain's CDR3 is CASSSVGQLATNEKLFF. CDR3 nucleotide sequence: TGTGCCAGCAGCTCAGTGGGACAGCTTGCAACTAATGAAAAACTGTTTTTT.